This T cell receptor beta chain was captured by sequencing in a study of cytomegalovirus exposure and HLA in healthy donors. Looking at the study overall: The study placed around 85% of its approximately 360 genotyped donors in the Caucasian-associated ancestry cluster.

Those who donated were healthy bone marrow donors. Amplification used 60 Vbeta primers and 13 Jbeta primers. Per the authors' pipeline: In a later analysis, roughly 11 million of about 80 million unique beta chains occurred in at least two donors. Clones were sequenced by immunoSEQ multiplex PCR, and TCRdb holds only the in-frame ones, with some missing. That table gives V, J and clone size, and the DNA gave D and trimming. Here the sample spans 99,000 or so clones, around three quarters being singletons. This clone has only a few counts. Its cognate antigen is unknown. Study-wide points: Cytomegalovirus-associated status was assigned to roughly 160 TCR beta chains.

The V end lost 3 bases, the J end lost 7 bases, and 12 bases lay between the germline ends. From germline, CDR1 is KGHSH and CDR2 LQKENI. The CDR3 covers 13 residues. This chain joins TRBV18 and TRBJ2-5, with a possible D match to TRBD2 (5 bases). The origin of this receptor is a woman aged 18-29 years in good health and CMV-seropositive. The material sequenced was PBMCs. The CDR3 DNA reads as TGTGCCAGCTCACCCGCTAGCCGTGGGACCCAGTACTTC. This translates into CASSPASRGTQYF.